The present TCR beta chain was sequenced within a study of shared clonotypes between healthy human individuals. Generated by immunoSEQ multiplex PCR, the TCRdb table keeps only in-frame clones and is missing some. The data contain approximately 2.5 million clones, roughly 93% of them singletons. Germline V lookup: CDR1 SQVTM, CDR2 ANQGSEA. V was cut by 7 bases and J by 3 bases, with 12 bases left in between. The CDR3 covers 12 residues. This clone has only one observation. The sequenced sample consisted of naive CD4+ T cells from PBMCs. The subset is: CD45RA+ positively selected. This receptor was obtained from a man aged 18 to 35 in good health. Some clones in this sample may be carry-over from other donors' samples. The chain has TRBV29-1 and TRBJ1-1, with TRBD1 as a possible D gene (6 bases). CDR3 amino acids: CSAGAGYTEAFF. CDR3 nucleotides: TGCAGCGCGGGGGCGGGGTACACTGAAGCTTTCTTT.